The 20 T cell receptor beta chains reported below all come from one sample, sequenced in a study of regulatory T cells in long-lasting Graves disease. The authors built TCR beta libraries using iRepertoire HTBI primers and Arm-PCR of CDR3 regions. A single record per CDR3 protein comes from TCRdb applying MiXCR to the multiplex PCR reads. The table records roughly 450,000 distinct CDR3 sequences, 22% of them present only once. Time point noted: persistent/refractory GD, antithyroid drugs over 5 years with positive TRAb. RNA isolated from PBMCs was used to make the TCR library. Sequenced here: peripheral blood mononuclear cells (PBMCs), sampled when the disease was refractory, from a patient treated with antithyroid drugs. The receptors were gathered from a female donor with Graves disease.

The J gene is TRBJ1-5, the V gene TRBV6-1; 7 bases map to TRBD1. Unmatched junction bases numbered 13, after V lost 7 bases and J lost 7 bases. This CDR3 contains 15 residues. Germline V gene sequence: CDR1 MNHNS, CDR2 SASEGT. The CDR3 region is CASIGLRGPPQPQHF. The DNA for the CDR3 is TGTGCCAGCATCGGCCTAAGGGGGCCCCCCCAGCCCCAGCATTTT.

This clonotype appeared many times. The V call is TRBV6-9, the J call TRBJ1-1; D gene uncertain. CDR3 length: 12 residues. V gave up 3 bases and J gave up 7 bases, with 9 bases separating them. CDR1 and CDR2 (germline): MNHGY, SVAAGI. The CDR3 loop reads CASSYQMFEAFF. CDR3 sequence (DNA): TGTGCCAGCAGTTACCAAATGTTTGAAGCTTTCTTT.

This clonotype was picked up many times. The gene calls are TRBV20-1 and TRBJ1-2, with 7 bases lining up with TRBD1. The germline V gene encodes CDR1 DFQATT and CDR2 SNEGSKA (reference sequence). This CDR3 has 13 residues. V was pared by 4 bases and J by 4 bases, with 6 bases of the junction left unmatched. The CDR3 region is CSAKTGQAYGYTF. The CDR3 nucleotides are TGCAGTGCTAAGACAGGGCAGGCCTATGGCTACACCTTC.

This chain uses TRBV3-1 with TRBJ2-7, with a tentative D call TRBD1 (6 bases). CDR1 is LGHDT, CDR2 YNNKEL, per germline (reference sequence). Trimming took off 0 bases at V and 6 bases at J, with 21 bases between the two ends. The CDR3 runs 17 residues. In DNA, the CDR3 is TGTGCCAGCAGCCAAGATCTTATCCCGTTACAGGGTACCGAGCAGTACTTC. This codes for CASSQDLIPLQGTEQYF.

This clonotype was observed a few times. The rearrangement links TRBV30 to TRBJ1-5, with D unresolved. Trimming removed 8 bases at V and 2 bases at J, with 10 bases between. Per germline, CDR1 GTSNPN and CDR2 SVGIG (reference sequence). This CDR3 has 12 residues. The CDR3 sequence: CATSLGNQPQHF. The CDR3 region has the DNA TGTGCCACGTCTTTAGGCAATCAGCCCCAGCATTTT.

The chain joins TRBV6-2 or TRBV6-3 to TRBJ2-3, with a tentative D call TRBD2 (7 bases). Germline CDR1 and CDR2: MNHEY and SVGEGT. Trimming took off 7 bases at V and 6 bases at J, with 20 bases between the two ends. CDR3 length: 15 residues. Written as DNA, the CDR3 is TGTGCCAGCACCCCACGGGGGGCCCGGGGGGATACGCAGTATTTT. Protein product: CASTPRGARGDTQYF.

This clonotype was seen a few times. This rearrangement joins TRBV6-2 or TRBV6-3 to TRBJ1-1, with D unclear. Germline V CDR1 and CDR2: MNHEY, SVGEGT. The CDR3 spans 12 residues. Trimming removed 4 bases from V and 6 bases from J, with 9 bases in between. CDR3 DNA: TGTGCCAGCAGTTCACAGACACCTGAAGCTTTCTTT. It translates to CASSSQTPEAFF.

This clonotype was found once. The rearrangement uses TRBV5-4 and TRBJ1-4; D is ambiguous. Trimming took off 2 bases at V and 3 bases at J, with 8 bases between the two ends. Germline V CDR1 and CDR2: SGHNT, YYREEE (reference sequence). This CDR3 spans 14 amino acids. This chain's CDR3 is CASSFKGSNEKLFF. The CDR3 coding sequence is TGTGCCAGCAGCTTTAAGGGTTCTAATGAAAAACTGTTTTTT. Variable domain in full (rest from reference TRBV5-4 and TRBJ1-4): ETGVTQSPTHLIKTRGQQVTLRCSSQSGHNTVSWYQQALGQGPQFIFQYYREEENGRGNFPPRFSGLQFPNYSSELNVNALELDDSALYLCASSFKGSNEKLFFGSGTQLSVL.

This clonotype was seen at least ten times. The gene calls are TRBV12-3 or TRBV12-4 and TRBJ1-2, with D maybe TRBD1 (6 bases). The CDR3 is 15 residues long. Trimming took 6 bases from V and 4 from J, leaving 18 bases between them. CDR3 DNA sequence: TGTGCCAGCAGCTTTACGACAGGAGGGAGCTATGGCTACACCTTC. This translates into CASSFTTGGSYGYTF.

This clonotype is medium-sized in the sample. This chain links TRBV7-2 with TRBJ2-5, with D unresolved. The ends were cut back, 6 bases at V and 1 base at J, with 3 bases in the middle. Germline lookup yields CDR1 SGHTA and CDR2 FQGNSA. CDR3 length equals 11 residues. CDR3 region: CASSPQETQYF. The CDR3, as DNA: TGTGCCAGCAGTCCCCAAGAGACCCAGTACTTC.

At least ten counts were recorded for this clonotype. CDR3 sequence (DNA): TGTGCCAGCAGTCAAACTGAAAAACTGTTTTTT. Its translation: CASSQTEKLFF. The chain combines TRBV12-3 or TRBV12-4 with TRBJ1-4; D uncertain. With 5 bases removed from V and 7 bases from J, the gap between germline ends came to 5 bases. The CDR3 is 11 residues long.

At least ten counts were recorded for this clonotype. This chain connects TRBV6-5 to TRBJ1-2; D is undetermined. CDR1 is MNHEY, CDR2 SVGAGI, per germline. This CDR3 has 13 residues. The germline V and J ends were trimmed by 3 bases and 4 bases, with 9 bases remaining between them. CDR3 sequence: CASSYLGVYGYTF. CDR3 sequence (DNA): TGTGCCAGCAGTTATCTCGGGGTCTATGGCTACACCTTC.

This clonotype occurred once. The chain is built from TRBV28 and TRBJ2-3; possibly TRBD1 for D (5 bases). CDR1 and CDR2 (germline): MDHEN, SYDVKM. V lost 4 bases to trimming and J lost 8 bases, with 10 bases between them. This CDR3 comprises 12 residues. The CDR3 coding sequence is TGTGCCAGCAGTTCGCAGGGTATTACGCAGTATTTT. Translating gives CASSSQGITQYF.

This clonotype was recorded at least ten times. This chain joins TRBV9 and TRBJ2-7, with 9 bases lining up with TRBD1. Trimming at V came to 2 bases and at J to 5 bases, leaving 8 bases not matched to a gene. Per germline, CDR1 SGDLS and CDR2 YYNGEE. The CDR3 has 15 amino acids. The CDR3 DNA follows: TGTGCCAGCAGCGTTGCGGGACAGGGTTCGGACGAGCAGTACTTC. Amino acids: CASSVAGQGSDEQYF.

As concerns this clonotype: This may be a read error, as it is one base from a much larger clone. This chain links TRBV11-1 with TRBJ2-7; D gene unclear. Germline V gene sequence: CDR1 SGHAT, CDR2 FQDESV (reference sequence). There are 14 residues in the CDR3. V gave up 4 bases and J gave up 5 bases, with 15 bases separating them. The CDR3 nucleotides are TGTGCCAGCAGCTCAGTCTTTCCCAACGACGAGCAGTACTTC. Translation: CASSSVFPNDEQYF.

This clonotype was counted only a few times. This chain joins TRBV9 and TRBJ1-1; D possibly corresponds to TRBD1 (5 bases). The CDR3 consists of 13 residues. Trimming removed 3 bases at V and 5 bases at J, with 11 bases between. Germline assignment: CDR1 SGDLS and CDR2 YYNGEE. This CDR3 is CASSGGGETEAFF. The CDR3 nucleotides are TGTGCCAGCAGCGGGGGGGGAGAAACTGAAGCTTTCTTT.

This clonotype was detected a few times. No conserved phenylalanine or tryptophan ends this CDR3, so it is likely a read error. The CDR3 sequence: CASSWGRGESEAFL. The CDR3 DNA follows: TGTGCCAGCAGCTGGGGTCGCGGCGAGAGTGAAGCTTTCTTG. V is TRBV11-2 and J is TRBJ1-1, with D hard to call. V was pared by 4 bases and J by 7 bases, with 16 bases between. Germline lookup yields CDR1 SGHAT and CDR2 FQNNGV. The CDR3 has 14 amino acids.

This clonotype was seen many times. The genes are TRBV11-2 and TRBJ1-2; D is perhaps TRBD1 (5 bases). The CDR3 has 16 residues. Trimming took off 6 bases at V and 0 bases at J, with 17 bases between the two ends. Germline V lookup: CDR1 SGHAT, CDR2 FQNNGV. The CDR3: CASRRPGTKANYGYTF. CDR3 in DNA: TGTGCCAGCAGAAGACCCGGGACCAAAGCTAACTATGGCTACACCTTC.

Many counts were recorded for this clonotype. The chain couples TRBV28 to TRBJ1-2; 9 nucleotides align to TRBD1. Germline trimming cut 3 bases from V and 8 bases from J; bases unmatched to any gene: 7. The CDR3 has 14 amino acids. CDR1 and CDR2 from the germline V gene are MDHEN and SYDVKM. The chain's CDR3 is CASSLGQGRIGYTF. The CDR3 DNA reads as TGTGCCAGCAGTTTGGGACAGGGAAGGATCGGCTACACCTTC.

This clonotype was counted many times. This chain connects TRBV27 to TRBJ1-2, with unresolved D. CDR1 is MNHEY, CDR2 SMNVEV, per germline (reference sequence). Trimming removed 6 bases from V and 6 bases from J, with 14 bases in between. The CDR3 extends over 13 amino acids. CDR3 nucleotides: TGTGCCAGCAGCCCGGCCCCGGTCAATGGCTACACCTTC. It encodes CASSPAPVNGYTF.